The rows below give T cell receptor beta chains drawn from one sample of a study of shared clonotypes between healthy human individuals. Sequencing was performed with immunoSEQ multiplex PCR; in TCRdb, only in-frame clones are kept and a portion is missing. The sample has millions of clones, approximately 94% seen once. The sequenced sample was naive CD4+ T cells sorted from blood. These receptors were collected from a man between 18 and 29 years old in good health. Each CDR3 is given with its conserved first and last residue. D genes are given only for firm matches. The size field is filled for only some rows; it gives once, few, many or a size class.

TRBJ2-5 TRBD2 TRBV4-3 - 14 TGCGCCAGCAGCCCGGGAGGCCCCCAAGAGACCCAGTACTTC CASSPGGPQETQYF
TRBJ2-3 TRBD2 TRBV19 - 17 TGTGCCAGTAGTTCCCCCCCCGGGACTAGCGCAGGAGATACGCAGTATTTT CASSSPPGTSAGDTQYF
TRBJ2-7 TRBD1 TRBV2 once 16 TGTGCCAGCACCCTTGAACAGGGGGGAGGTTCGTACGAGCAGTACTTC CASTLEQGGGSYEQYF
TRBJ2-7 TRBD2 TRBV7-9 - 14 TGTGCCAGCGGCCGACTAGCGGGAGGAGAAGAGCAGTACTTC CASGRLAGGEEQYF
TRBJ2-2 - TRBV1 once 20 TGCACCAGCAGCCAAGAGGGTAGGGCGCGCCCATGGCATCGGACCGGGGAGCTGTTTTTT CTSSQEGRARPWHRTGELFF
TRBJ2-5 TRBD1 TRBV5-1 - 14 TGCGCCAGCAGCTTCGGACAGGGGTATGAGACCCAGTACTTC CASSFGQGYETQYF
TRBJ2-6 - TRBV30 - 13 TGTGCCTGGAGGACCGCTGGGGCCAACGTCCTGACTTTC CAWRTAGANVLTF
TRBJ2-2 - TRBV1 - 17 TGCACCAGCAGCCAAGAGGCTAACAGGGAGAACACCGGGGAGCTGTTTTTT CTSSQEANRENTGELFF
TRBJ2-7 - TRBV7-2 - 15 TGTGCCAGCAGCTTAGCCGAGGGGTACTCCTACGAGCAGTACTTC CASSLAEGYSYEQYF
TRBJ1-5 TRBD1 TRBV30 few 14 TGTGCCTGGAGCCGGGACAGCAGCAATCAGCCCCAGCATTTT CAWSRDSSNQPQHF
TRBJ2-7 - TRBV13 - 12 TGTGCCAGCAGCCGCAACTCCTACGAGCAGTACTTC CASSRNSYEQYF
TRBJ1-6 - TRBV30 - 15 TGTGCCTGGGGACCCCGGCAGAGAATTAATTCACCCCTCCACTTT CAWGPRQRINSPLHF
TRBJ1-2 - TRBV9 - 14 TGTGCCAGCAGCGTAGGGCCAGGGGACTATGGCTACACCTTC CASSVGPGDYGYTF
TRBJ2-7 TRBD2 TRBV4-1 once 20 TGCGCCAGCAGCCAAGCGCCCAAGACTAGCGGGAACTCCCCGCCCTACGAGCAGTACTTC CASSQAPKTSGNSPPYEQYF
TRBJ1-5 TRBD1 TRBV19 - 19 TGTGCCAGTAGTATTAACAGGGGGCGAATGGCTGGGACGAATCAGCCCCAGCATTTT CASSINRGRMAGTNQPQHF
TRBJ2-6 TRBD1 TRBV2 - 17 TGTGCCAGCAGTGAGTGGAGGACAGGGGTTGGGGCCAACGTCCTGACTTTC CASSEWRTGVGANVLTF
TRBJ2-7 TRBD2 TRBV7-9 - 15 TGTGCCAGCAGCGTAACTAGCGGGGGCAACTACGAGCAGTACTTC CASSVTSGGNYEQYF
TRBJ2-3 - TRBV5-4 - 14 TGTGCCAGCAGCTCTCTAGGAAGCACAGATACGCAGTATTTT CASSSLGSTDTQYF
TRBJ1-2 - TRBV2 few 14 TGTGCCAGCAGTGAAGCGGCAGCTAACTATGGCTACACCTTC CASSEAAANYGYTF
TRBJ1-3 - TRBV7-2 - 13 TGTGCCAGCAGCTTAGTCCCTCCGAGGACCATATATTTT CASSLVPPRTIYF
TRBJ1-2 - TRBV30 - 15 TGTGCCTGGAGTGTATCTGTTCGACAGCTCTATGGCTACACCTTC CAWSVSVRQLYGYTF
TRBJ2-2 TRBD1 TRBV6-5 - 14 TGTGCCAGCAGAAACGACAGGGTCGCCGGGGAGCTGTTTTTT CASRNDRVAGELFF
TRBJ1-2 - TRBV7-6 - 14 TGTGCCAGCAGTTTAGACCCTACGATCTATGGCTACACCTTC CASSLDPTIYGYTF
TRBJ1-4 TRBD1 TRBV7-6 - 15 TGTGCCAGCAGCTTAGGACAGGGGACTAATGAAAAACTGTTTTTT CASSLGQGTNEKLFF
TRBJ2-2 - TRBV11-1 - 13 TGTGCCAGCAGCTTAGGTGGTTCCGGGGAGCTGTTTTTT CASSLGGSGELFF
TRBJ2-3 TRBD2 TRBV5-1 - 15 TGCGCCAGCAGCTTACGCGGGGGGGCCGGAGATACGCAGTATTTT CASSLRGGAGDTQYF
TRBJ2-5 TRBD2 TRBV6-6 - 15 TGTGCCAGCTCTACGGACCGAGCGGGATTGGAGACCCAGTACTTC CASSTDRAGLETQYF
TRBJ1-4 - TRBV5-5 - 13 TGTGCCAGCAGCTCCGAGTGGGATGAAAAACTGTTTTTT CASSSEWDEKLFF
TRBJ1-1 - TRBV18 - 14 TGTGCCAGCTCAGCAGCCCGAGGGAACACTGAAGCTTTCTTT CASSAARGNTEAFF
TRBJ1-2 TRBD1 TRBV4-1 - 16 TGCGCCAGCAGCCACGGGGGACAGGGGTTTCTCTATGGCTACACCTTC CASSHGGQGFLYGYTF
TRBJ2-5 - TRBV7-9 - 13 TGTGCCAGCACCTCCCCTCCCGGTGAGACCCAGTACTTC CASTSPPGETQYF
TRBJ2-1 TRBD1 TRBV7-2 - 15 TGTGCCACTGGCCTCCGGGACAGGGGGTTGAATGAGCAGTTCTTC CATGLRDRGLNEQFF